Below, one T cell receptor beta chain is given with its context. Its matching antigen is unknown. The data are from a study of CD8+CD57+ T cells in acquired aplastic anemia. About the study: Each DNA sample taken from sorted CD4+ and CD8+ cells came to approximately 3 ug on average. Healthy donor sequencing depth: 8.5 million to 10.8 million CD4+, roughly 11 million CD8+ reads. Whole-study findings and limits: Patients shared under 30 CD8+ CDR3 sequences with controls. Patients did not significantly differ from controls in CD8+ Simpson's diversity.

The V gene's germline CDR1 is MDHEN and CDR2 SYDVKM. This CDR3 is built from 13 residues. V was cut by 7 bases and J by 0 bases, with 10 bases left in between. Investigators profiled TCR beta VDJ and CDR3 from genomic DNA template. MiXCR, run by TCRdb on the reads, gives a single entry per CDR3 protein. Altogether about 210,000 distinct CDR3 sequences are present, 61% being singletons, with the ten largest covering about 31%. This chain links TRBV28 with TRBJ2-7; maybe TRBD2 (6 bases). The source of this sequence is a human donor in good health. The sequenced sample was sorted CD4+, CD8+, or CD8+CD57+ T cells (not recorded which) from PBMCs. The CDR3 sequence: CASKGGISYEQYF. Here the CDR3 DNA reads TGTGCCAGCAAGGGCGGGATCTCCTACGAGCAGTACTTC.